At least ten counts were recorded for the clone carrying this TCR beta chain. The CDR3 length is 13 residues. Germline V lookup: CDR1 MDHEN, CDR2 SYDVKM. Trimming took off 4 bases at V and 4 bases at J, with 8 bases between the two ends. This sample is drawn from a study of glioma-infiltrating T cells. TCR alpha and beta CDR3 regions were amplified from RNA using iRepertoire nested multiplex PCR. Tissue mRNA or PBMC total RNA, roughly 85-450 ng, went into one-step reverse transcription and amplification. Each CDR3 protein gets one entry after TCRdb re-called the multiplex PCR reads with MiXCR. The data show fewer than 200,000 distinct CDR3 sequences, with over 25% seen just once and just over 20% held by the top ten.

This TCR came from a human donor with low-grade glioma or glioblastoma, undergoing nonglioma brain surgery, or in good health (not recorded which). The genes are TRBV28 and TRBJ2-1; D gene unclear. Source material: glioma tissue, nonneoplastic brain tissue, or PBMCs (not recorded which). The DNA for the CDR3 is TGTGCCAGCAGTTCTCAAAGTTACAATGAGCAGTTCTTC. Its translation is CASSSQSYNEQFF.